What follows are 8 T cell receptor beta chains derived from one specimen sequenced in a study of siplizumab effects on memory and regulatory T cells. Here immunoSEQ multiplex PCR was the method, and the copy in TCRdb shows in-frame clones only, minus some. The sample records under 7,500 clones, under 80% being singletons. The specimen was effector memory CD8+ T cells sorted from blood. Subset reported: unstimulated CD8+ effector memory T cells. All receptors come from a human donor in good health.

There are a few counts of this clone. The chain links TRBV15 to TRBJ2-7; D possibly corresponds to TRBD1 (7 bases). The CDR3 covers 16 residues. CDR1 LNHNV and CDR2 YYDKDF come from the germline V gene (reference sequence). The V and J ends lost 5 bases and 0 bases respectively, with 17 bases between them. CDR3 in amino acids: CATSGEEGASSYEQYF. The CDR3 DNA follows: TGTGCCACCAGCGGGGAGGAGGGGGCCAGCTCCTACGAGCAGTACTTC.

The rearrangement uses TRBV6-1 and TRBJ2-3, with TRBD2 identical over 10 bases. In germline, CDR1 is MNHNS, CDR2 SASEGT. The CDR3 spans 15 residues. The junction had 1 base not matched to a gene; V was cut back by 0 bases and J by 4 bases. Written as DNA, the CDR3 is TGTGCCAGCAGTGAAGCAGCGGGAGGGCCAGATACGCAGTATTTT. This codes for CASSEAAGGPDTQYF.

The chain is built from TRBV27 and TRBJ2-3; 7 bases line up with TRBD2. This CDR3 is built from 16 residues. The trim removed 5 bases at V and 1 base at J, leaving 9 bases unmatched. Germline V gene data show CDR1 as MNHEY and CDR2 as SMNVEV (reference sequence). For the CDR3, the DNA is TGTGCCAGCAGTCCCCGGGTAGCGGGTGGCACAGATACGCAGTATTTT. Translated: CASSPRVAGGTDTQYF.

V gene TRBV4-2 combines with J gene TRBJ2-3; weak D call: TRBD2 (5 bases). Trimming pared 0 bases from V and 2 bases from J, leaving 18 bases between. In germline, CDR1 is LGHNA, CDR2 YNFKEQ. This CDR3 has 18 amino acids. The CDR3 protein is CASSQERVPGPATDTQYF. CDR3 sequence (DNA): TGTGCCAGCAGCCAAGAGAGGGTACCGGGCCCAGCCACAGATACGCAGTATTTT.

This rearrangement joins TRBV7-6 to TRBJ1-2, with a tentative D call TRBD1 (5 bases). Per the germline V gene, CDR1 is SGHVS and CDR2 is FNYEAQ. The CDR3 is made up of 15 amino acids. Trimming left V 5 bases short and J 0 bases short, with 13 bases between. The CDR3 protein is CASSPLGLANYGYTF. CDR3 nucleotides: TGTGCCAGCAGCCCCCTGGGGCTAGCTAACTATGGCTACACCTTC.

The CDR3 coding sequence is TGTGCCAGCAGCTCTGTGGGATCGGGGGAGACCCAGTACTTC. Its protein is CASSSVGSGETQYF. V usage is TRBV5-4 and J usage is TRBJ2-5; maybe TRBD2 (5 bases). V lost 3 bases and J 5 bases, leaving 14 bases between the germline ends. Looked up from germline, CDR1 is SGHNT and CDR2 is YYREEE (reference sequence). The CDR3 consists of 14 residues. The full variable domain, completed using reference TRBV5-4 and TRBJ2-5, is ETGVTQSPTHLIKTRGQQVTLRCSSQSGHNTVSWYQQALGQGPQFIFQYYREEENGRGNFPPRFSGLQFPNYSSELNVNALELDDSALYLCASSSVGSGETQYFGPGTRLLVL.

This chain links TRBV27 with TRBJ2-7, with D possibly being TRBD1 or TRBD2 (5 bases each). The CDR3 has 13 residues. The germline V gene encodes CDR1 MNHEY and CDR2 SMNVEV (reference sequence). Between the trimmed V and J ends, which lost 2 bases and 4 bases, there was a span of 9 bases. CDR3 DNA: TGTGCCAGCAGTTTACAGGGAGAGTACGAGCAGTACTTC. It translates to CASSLQGEYEQYF.

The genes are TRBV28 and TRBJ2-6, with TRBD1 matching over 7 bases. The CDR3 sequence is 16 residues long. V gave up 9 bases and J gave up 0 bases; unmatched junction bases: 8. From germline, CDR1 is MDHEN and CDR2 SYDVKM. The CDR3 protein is CASHRGALSGANVLTF. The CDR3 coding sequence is TGTGCCAGTCACAGGGGTGCCCTCTCTGGGGCCAACGTCCTGACTTTC. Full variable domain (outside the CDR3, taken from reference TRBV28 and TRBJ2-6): DVKVTQSSRYLVKRTGEKVFLECVQDMDHENMFWYRQDPGLGLRLIYFSYDVKMKEKGDIPEGYSVSREKKERFSLILESASTNQTSMYLCASHRGALSGANVLTFGAGSRLTVL.